This T cell receptor beta chain was retrieved from a study of shared clonotypes between healthy human individuals. Trimming pared 4 bases from V and 1 base from J, leaving 11 bases between. The CDR3 runs to 14 residues. CDR1 and CDR2 from the germline V gene are SQVTM and ANQGSEA. A deep-level run was used for the assay. The assay was immunoSEQ multiplex PCR, and TCRdb's table has in-frame clones only and misses some. The data show 600,000 to 750,000 clones, with over 55% seen just once and over 1.5% held by the top ten. Input material: memory CD4+ T cells sorted from blood. Subset meaning: CD45RA-negative fraction. The chain carries TRBV29-1 and TRBJ2-1; D is unclear. This sequence originates from a woman younger than 45 in good health. The CDR3 loop is CSVVENSSYNEQFF. The CDR3 DNA follows: TGCAGCGTTGTGGAGAACTCATCCTACAATGAGCAGTTCTTC.